Listed below are T cell receptor beta chains from one sample, sequenced in a study of blood T cell repertoires in COVID-19. Assay: immunoSEQ multiplex PCR; the TCRdb copy retains only in-frame clones and omits some. The sample has a few hundred thousand clones, 87% seen once. The sample was PBMCs or T cells enriched from blood (not recorded which). The receptors originated from a woman in her thirties who had recovered from COVID-19. Both conserved end residues are part of each CDR3.

V gene,J gene,CDR3 protein
TRBV4-1,TRBJ2-7,CASSLGTSGGNEQYF
TRBV9,TRBJ2-3,CASSSGGGVTDTQYF
TRBV2,TRBJ2-5,CASISPLAGTETQYF
TRBV19,TRBJ2-2,CASSIEYSSGELFF
TRBV19,TRBJ1-5,CASSPGTGVGNQPQHF
TRBV6-1,TRBJ2-7,CASSEGAGAPYEQYF
TRBV7-2,TRBJ1-2,CASSLVSGVNYGYTF
TRBV7-9,TRBJ1-1,CASSPQGSYEAFF
TRBV19,TRBJ1-2,CASSTGTGGAYGYTF
TRBV27,TRBJ2-3,CASSFVGRITDTQYF
TRBV18,TRBJ1-2,CASSPLSGGPGYTF
TRBV3-1/TRBV3-2,TRBJ2-2,CASSPAQGTRWGGELFF
TRBV7-6,TRBJ1-5,CASSLNEGDQPQHF
TRBV3-1/TRBV3-2,TRBJ2-5,CASSQAGGKETQYF
TRBV4-1,TRBJ2-3,CASSQSPLGGDTDTQYF
TRBV6-1,TRBJ1-3,CASSGVMGHSGNTIYF